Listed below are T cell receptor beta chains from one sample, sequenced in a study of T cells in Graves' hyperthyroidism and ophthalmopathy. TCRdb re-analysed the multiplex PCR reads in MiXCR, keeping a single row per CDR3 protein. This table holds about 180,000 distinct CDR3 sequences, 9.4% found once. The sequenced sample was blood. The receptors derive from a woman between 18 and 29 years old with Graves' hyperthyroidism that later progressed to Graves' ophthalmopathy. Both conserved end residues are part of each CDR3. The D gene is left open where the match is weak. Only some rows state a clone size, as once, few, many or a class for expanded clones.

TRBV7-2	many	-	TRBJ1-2	CASSLELGQFYGYTF	TGTGCCAGCAGCTTAGAATTAGGACAATTCTATGGCTACACCTTC
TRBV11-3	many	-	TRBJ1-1	CASSLSSRGQTEAFF	TGTGCCAGCAGCTTATCTTCCAGGGGTCAGACTGAAGCTTTCTTT
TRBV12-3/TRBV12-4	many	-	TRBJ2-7	CASSLTTDEQYF	TGTGCCAGCAGTTTAACCACGGATGAGCAGTACTTC
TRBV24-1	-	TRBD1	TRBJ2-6	CATSDGTGISGANVLTF	TGTGCCACCAGTGACGGGACAGGGATTTCTGGGGCCAACGTCCTGACTTTC
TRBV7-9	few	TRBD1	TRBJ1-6	CASSQDRVKFSPLHF	TGTGCCAGCAGCCAGGACAGGGTGAAGTTTTCACCCCTCCACTTT
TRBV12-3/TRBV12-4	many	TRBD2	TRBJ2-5	CASRYRGSGRETQYF	TGTGCCAGCAGGTACCGTGGTAGCGGGAGAGAGACCCAGTACTTC
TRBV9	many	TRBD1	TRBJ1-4	CASSSGTVNNEKLFF	TGTGCCAGCAGCAGCGGGACAGTTAATAATGAAAAACTGTTTTTT
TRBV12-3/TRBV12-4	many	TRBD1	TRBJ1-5	CASSPRDRSNQPQHF	TGTGCCAGCAGTCCCCGGGACAGGTCCAATCAGCCCCAGCATTTT
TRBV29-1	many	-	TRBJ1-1	CSVDMPTEAFF	TGCAGCGTGGACATGCCCACTGAAGCTTTCTTT
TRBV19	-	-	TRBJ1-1	CASSITGAVVVDTEAFF	TGTGCCAGTAGTATAACTGGGGCCGTTGTAGTGGACACTGAAGCTTTCTTT
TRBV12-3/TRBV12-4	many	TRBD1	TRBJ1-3	CASTGRDRFRGEGNTIYF	TGTGCCAGCACCGGCCGGGACAGGTTTAGGGGGGAGGGAAACACCATATATTTT
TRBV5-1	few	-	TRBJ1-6	CASSLEDYNSPLHF	TGCGCCAGCAGCTTGGAAGATTATAATTCACCCCTCCACTTT
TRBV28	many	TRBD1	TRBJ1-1	CASGGQAPGVSTEAFF	TGTGCCAGCGGTGGACAGGCCCCAGGGGTGAGCACTGAAGCTTTCTTT
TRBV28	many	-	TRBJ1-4	CASSLPGRGNEKLFF	TGTGCCAGCAGTTTACCGGGACGGGGAAATGAAAAACTGTTTTTT
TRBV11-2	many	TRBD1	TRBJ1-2	CASSLDTAGGNYGYTF	TGTGCCAGCAGCTTAGATACTGCAGGGGGCAACTATGGCTACACCTTC
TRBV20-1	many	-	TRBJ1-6	CSARTGTAIHNSPLHF	TGCAGTGCTAGGACCGGGACTGCAATACATAATTCACCCCTCCACTTT
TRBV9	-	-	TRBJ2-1	CASSSPGRTSQFF	TGTGCCAGCAGCTCCCCGGGGCGGACCTCGCAGTTCTTC
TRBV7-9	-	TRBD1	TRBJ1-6	CASSLARTGGNSPLHF	TGTGCCAGCAGCTTAGCCAGGACAGGGGGGAATTCACCCCTCCACTTT
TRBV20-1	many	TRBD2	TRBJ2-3	CSARTGGSTDTQYF	TGCAGTGCTAGAACGGGGGGGAGCACAGATACGCAGTATTTT
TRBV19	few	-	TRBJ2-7	CASSNARGYEQYF	TGTGCCAGTAGTAACGCGCGGGGCTACGAGCAGTACTTC
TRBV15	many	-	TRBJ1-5	CATSREKGLSNQPQHF	TGTGCCACCAGCAGAGAAAAGGGATTGAGCAATCAGCCCCAGCATTTT
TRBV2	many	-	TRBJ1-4	CASSQLVIAEKLFF	TGTGCCAGCAGCCAACTCGTTATAGCTGAAAAACTGTTTTTT
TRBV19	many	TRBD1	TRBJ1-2	CASSPSPGQGTYGYTF	TGTGCCAGTAGTCCGTCGCCGGGACAGGGCACCTATGGCTACACCTTC
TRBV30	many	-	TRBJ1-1	CAWSVPPKGTEAFF	TGTGCCTGGAGTGTCCCCCCTAAGGGAACTGAAGCTTTCTTT